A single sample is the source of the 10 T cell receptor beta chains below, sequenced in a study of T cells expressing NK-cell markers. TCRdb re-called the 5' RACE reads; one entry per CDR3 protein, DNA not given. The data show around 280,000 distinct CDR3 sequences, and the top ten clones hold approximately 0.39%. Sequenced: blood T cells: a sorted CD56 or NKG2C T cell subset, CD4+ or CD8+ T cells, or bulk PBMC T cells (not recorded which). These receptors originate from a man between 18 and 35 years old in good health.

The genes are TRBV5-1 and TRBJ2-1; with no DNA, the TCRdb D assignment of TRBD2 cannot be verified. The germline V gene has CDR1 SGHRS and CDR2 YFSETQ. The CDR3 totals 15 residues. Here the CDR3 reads CASSYSLSSGSEQFF.

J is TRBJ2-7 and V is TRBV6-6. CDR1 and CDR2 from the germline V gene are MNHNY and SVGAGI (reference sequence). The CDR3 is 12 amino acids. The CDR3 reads CASGTKWGEQYF.

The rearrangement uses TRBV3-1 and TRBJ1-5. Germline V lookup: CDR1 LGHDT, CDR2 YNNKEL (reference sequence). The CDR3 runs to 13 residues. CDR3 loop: CASSMDSNQPQHF.

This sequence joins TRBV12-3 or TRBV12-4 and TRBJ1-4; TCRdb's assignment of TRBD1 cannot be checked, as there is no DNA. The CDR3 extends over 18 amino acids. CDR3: CASSSGQGGIVTNEKLFF.

CDR3 amino acids: CASSVVQGASLAGELFF. This chain uses TRBV28 with TRBJ2-2; TCRdb calls TRBD1, which cannot be checked without DNA. The CDR3 contains 17 residues. Per the germline V gene, CDR1 is MDHEN and CDR2 is SYDVKM.

CDR3 in amino acids: CSARRGRDTEAFF. The chain joins TRBV20-1 to TRBJ1-1. This CDR3 has 13 residues. Per germline, CDR1 DFQATT and CDR2 SNEGSKA (reference sequence).

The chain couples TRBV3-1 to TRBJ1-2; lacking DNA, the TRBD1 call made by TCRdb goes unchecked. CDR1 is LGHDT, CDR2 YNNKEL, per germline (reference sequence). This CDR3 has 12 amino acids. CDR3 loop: CASSRGLEGYTF.

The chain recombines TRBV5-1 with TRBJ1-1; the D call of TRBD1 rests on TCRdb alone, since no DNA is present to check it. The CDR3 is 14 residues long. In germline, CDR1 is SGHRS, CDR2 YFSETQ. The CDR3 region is CASSVSGGADEAFF. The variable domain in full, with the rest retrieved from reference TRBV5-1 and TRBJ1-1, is KAGVTQTPRYLIKTRGQQVTLSCSPISGHRSVSWYQQTPGQGLQFLFEYFSETQRNKGNFPGRFSGRQFSNSRSEMNVSTLELGDSALYLCASSVSGGADEAFFGQGTRLTVV.

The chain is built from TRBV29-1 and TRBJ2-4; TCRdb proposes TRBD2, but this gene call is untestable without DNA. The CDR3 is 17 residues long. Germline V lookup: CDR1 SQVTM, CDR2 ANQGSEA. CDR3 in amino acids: CSGPGGSTPLAKNIQYF.

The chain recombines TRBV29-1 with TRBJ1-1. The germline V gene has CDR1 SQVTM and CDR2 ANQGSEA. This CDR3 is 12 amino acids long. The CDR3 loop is CSVVDVGTEAFF.